What follows are 17 T cell receptor beta chains derived from one specimen sequenced in a study of STAT5B mutations in CD4+ large granular lymphocyte leukemia. Clones were sequenced by immunoSEQ multiplex PCR, and TCRdb holds only the in-frame ones, with some missing. The sample has about 20,000 clones, roughly 65% seen once; the top ten hold roughly 30%. Sequenced input: CD4+ T cells from blood buffy coats. These receptor sequences come from a human donor in good health.

V is TRBV2 and J is TRBJ1-1, with D perhaps TRBD1 (5 bases). The germline CDR1 and CDR2 sequences are SNHLY and FYNNEI. Between the trimmed V and J ends, which lost 6 bases and 2 bases, there was a span of 10 bases. This CDR3 comprises 13 residues. The DNA of the CDR3 is TGTGCCAGCAGGGGACGGGCCAACACTGAAGCTTTCTTT. It translates to CASRGRANTEAFF.

This chain connects TRBV4-1 to TRBJ2-3; D is uncertain. The CDR3 spans 15 residues. Looked up from germline, CDR1 is MGHRA and CDR2 is YSYEKL. Trimming shortened V by 2 bases and J by 1 base, and 10 bases separated the two germline ends. CDR3 region: CASSQNRVRTDTQYF. As DNA, the CDR3 is TGCGCCAGCAGCCAAAACCGGGTTCGCACAGATACGCAGTATTTT.

The chain is built from TRBV5-4 and TRBJ1-1; D is unresolved. V lost 2 bases to trimming and J lost 1 base, with 12 bases between them. CDR3 size: 15 residues. Germline lookup yields CDR1 SGHNT and CDR2 YYREEE (reference sequence). The CDR3 region has the DNA TGTGCCAGCAGCTTCCCCCGCCGGGGGAACACTGAAGCTTTCTTT. Amino acids: CASSFPRRGNTEAFF.

This clone appeared once. The chain employs TRBV5-4 and TRBJ2-1; D is unresolved. V dropped 4 bases and J dropped 0 bases, with 14 bases sitting between them. The CDR3 sequence is 16 residues long. Germline V gene lookup returns CDR1 SGHNT and CDR2 YYREEE (reference sequence). The CDR3 DNA reads as TGTGCCAGCAGCCCAAGCTCCCAGAGCTCCTACAATGAGCAGTTCTTC. Amino acid sequence: CASSPSSQSSYNEQFF.

The V gene is TRBV27, the J gene TRBJ2-2; D is uncertain. Germline V lookup: CDR1 MNHEY, CDR2 SMNVEV (reference sequence). The CDR3 sequence is 12 residues long. The V end lost 1 base, the J end lost 7 bases, and 4 bases lay between the germline ends. The CDR3: CASSLLFGELFF. As DNA, the CDR3 is TGTGCCAGCAGTTTATTGTTCGGGGAGCTGTTTTTT.

The chain couples TRBV4-3 to TRBJ2-7; 9 bases align to TRBD1. This CDR3 contains 14 residues. V gave up 4 bases and J gave up 5 bases; unmatched junction bases: 6. Germline V lookup: CDR1 LGHNA, CDR2 YSLEER. CDR3 sequence: CASSLGTGLNEQYF. The CDR3 DNA is TGCGCCAGCAGCCTCGGGACAGGGCTAAACGAGCAGTACTTC.

The chain is built from TRBV2 and TRBJ2-3, with TRBD1 matching over 8 bases. CDR3 length: 14 residues. Trimming at V came to 5 bases and at J to 2 bases, leaving 3 bases not matched to a gene. Germline V gene data show CDR1 as SNHLY and CDR2 as FYNNEI. CDR3 protein: CASSRTGTTDTQYF. In nucleotides, the CDR3 is TGTGCCAGCAGTCGGACAGGGACCACAGATACGCAGTATTTT.

This clone was picked up a small number of times. CDR3 protein: CASRPAQETQYF. The DNA of the CDR3 is TGCGCCAGCCGCCCCGCCCAGGAGACCCAGTACTTC. V and J are TRBV5-1 and TRBJ2-5; D is unclear. Germline CDR1 is SGHRS and CDR2 is YFSETQ. V was trimmed by 7 bases and J by 5 bases, leaving 12 bases between them. The CDR3 covers 12 residues. Complete variable domain (other parts from reference TRBV5-1 and TRBJ2-5): KAGVTQTPRYLIKTRGQQVTLSCSPISGHRSVSWYQQTPGQGLQFLFEYFSETQRNKGNFPGRFSGRQFSNSRSEMNVSTLELGDSALYLCASRPAQETQYFGPGTRLLVL.

This clone occurred once. This sequence joins TRBV19 and TRBJ1-4, with D perhaps TRBD1 (5 bases). The CDR3 has 16 residues. CDR1 is LNHDA, CDR2 SQIVND, per germline (reference sequence). With 6 bases removed from V and 0 bases from J, the gap between germline ends came to 14 bases. DNA for the CDR3: TGTGCCAGTAGGGCGAACGACAGTGCAACTAATGAAAAACTGTTTTTT. Translating it yields CASRANDSATNEKLFF.

This chain links TRBV7-2 with TRBJ1-2; 9 bases align to TRBD1. In germline, CDR1 is SGHTA, CDR2 FQGNSA. This CDR3 has 16 amino acids. Trimming took 1 base from V and 7 from J; bases not matched to a gene: 10. The DNA for the CDR3 is TGTGCCAGCAGCTTAGGAGGACAGGGGCAGTCCTCTGGCTACACCTTC. Translated, it gives CASSLGGQGQSSGYTF.

The CDR3 nucleotides read TGTGCCAGCAGCCCGCCGTCGACCCCTTCCAATGAGCAGTTCTTC. Amino acids: CASSPPSTPSNEQFF. This chain links TRBV7-9 with TRBJ2-1; D unclear. CDR3 length: 15 residues. Between the trimmed V and J ends, which lost 5 bases and 6 bases, there was a span of 17 bases. Germline V CDR1 and CDR2: SEHNR, FQNEAQ (reference sequence).

The chain is built from TRBV2 and TRBJ2-7; D tentatively reads TRBD1 or TRBD2 (5 bases each). Per the germline V gene, CDR1 is SNHLY and CDR2 is FYNNEI. V lost 4 bases, J lost 5 bases, and 6 bases lay in between. This CDR3 region has 11 residues. CDR3 protein: CASSVGHEQYF. The DNA for the CDR3 is TGTGCCAGCAGTGTGGGACACGAGCAGTACTTC.

This chain connects TRBV27 to TRBJ1-2; possibly TRBD1 for D (6 bases). CDR3 size: 14 residues. The V and J ends lost 8 bases and 7 bases respectively, with 20 bases between them. CDR1 is MNHEY, CDR2 SMNVEV, per germline (reference sequence). CDR3 protein: CASSLSAGVGGYTF. The CDR3 DNA is TGTGCCAGCTCCTTATCGGCAGGGGTCGGTGGCTACACCTTC.

V and J are TRBV7-9 and TRBJ1-6; no clear D gene. V lost 1 base to trimming and J lost 4 bases, with 8 bases between them. CDR1 SEHNR and CDR2 FQNEAQ come from the germline V gene (reference sequence). The CDR3 is 15 amino acids. DNA for the CDR3: TGTGCCAGCAGCTTAGGGCAGCTTTATAATTCACCCCTCCACTTT. This sequence encodes CASSLGQLYNSPLHF.

The J gene is TRBJ1-2, the V gene TRBV10-3, with 9 nucleotides matching TRBD1. V was pared by 7 bases and J by 7 bases, with 13 bases of the junction left unmatched. CDR3 length: 15 amino acids. CDR1 and CDR2 from the germline V gene are ENHRY and SYGVKD. The CDR3 sequence: CAITESQQGASGYTF. In DNA, the CDR3 is TGTGCCATCACTGAATCCCAACAGGGGGCGAGTGGCTACACCTTC.

The chain links TRBV7-9 to TRBJ2-7; tentatively, D is TRBD1 (6 bases). In germline, CDR1 is SEHNR, CDR2 FQNEAQ (reference sequence). V lost 11 bases, J lost 3 bases, and 14 bases lay in between. There are 12 residues in the CDR3. The CDR3 DNA reads TGTGCCGTAGCTGGGGGCGGCTACGAGCAGTACTTC. Translation gives CAVAGGGYEQYF.

This chain links TRBV7-9 with TRBJ2-7, with a possible D match to TRBD1 (6 bases). Per the germline V gene, CDR1 is SEHNR and CDR2 is FQNEAQ (reference sequence). CDR3 length: 13 amino acids. The germline V and J ends were trimmed by 4 bases and 4 bases, with 11 bases remaining between them. CDR3 sequence (DNA): TGTGCCAGCAGCTCCCGGGACACTTACGAGCAGTACTTC. Residues: CASSSRDTYEQYF.